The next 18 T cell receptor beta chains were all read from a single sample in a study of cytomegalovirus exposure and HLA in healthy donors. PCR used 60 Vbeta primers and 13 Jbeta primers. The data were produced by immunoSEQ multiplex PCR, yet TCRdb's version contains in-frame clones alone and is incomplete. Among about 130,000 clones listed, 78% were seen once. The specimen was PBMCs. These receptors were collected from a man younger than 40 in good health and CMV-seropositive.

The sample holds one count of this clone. CDR3: CASSLGAYTEAFF. The CDR3 nucleotides are TGTGCCAGCAGTTTGGGGGCGTACACTGAAGCTTTCTTT. J is TRBJ1-1 and V is TRBV28, with D tentatively TRBD1 (6 bases). Looked up from germline, CDR1 is MDHEN and CDR2 is SYDVKM. V shed 3 bases and J shed 3 bases, with 8 bases lying between them. There are 13 residues in the CDR3.

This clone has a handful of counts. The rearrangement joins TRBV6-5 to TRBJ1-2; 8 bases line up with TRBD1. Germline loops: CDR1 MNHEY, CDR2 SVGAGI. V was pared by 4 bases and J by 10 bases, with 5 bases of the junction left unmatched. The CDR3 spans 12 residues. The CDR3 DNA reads TGTGCCAGCAGTTTAGGGACAGGCAACTACACCTTC. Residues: CASSLGTGNYTF.

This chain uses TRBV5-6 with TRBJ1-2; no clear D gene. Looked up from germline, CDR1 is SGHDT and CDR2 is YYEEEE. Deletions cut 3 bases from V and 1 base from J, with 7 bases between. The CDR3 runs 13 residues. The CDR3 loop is CASSSGYNYGYTF. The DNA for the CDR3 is TGTGCCAGCAGCTCGGGATATAACTATGGCTACACCTTC.

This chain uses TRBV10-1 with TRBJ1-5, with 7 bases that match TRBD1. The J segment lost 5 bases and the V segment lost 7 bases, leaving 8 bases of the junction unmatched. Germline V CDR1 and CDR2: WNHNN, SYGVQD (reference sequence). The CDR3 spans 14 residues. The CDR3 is CASNGQAGDQPQHF. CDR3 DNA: TGCGCCAGCAACGGACAGGCGGGCGATCAGCCCCAGCATTTT.

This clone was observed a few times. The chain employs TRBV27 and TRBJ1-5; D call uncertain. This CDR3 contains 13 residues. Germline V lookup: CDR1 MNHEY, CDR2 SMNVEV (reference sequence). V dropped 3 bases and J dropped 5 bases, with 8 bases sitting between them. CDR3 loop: CASSLWRYQPQHF. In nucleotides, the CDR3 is TGTGCCAGCAGTTTGTGGAGGTATCAGCCCCAGCATTTT.

This CDR3 is CASSPGDPLTGELFF. The CDR3 region has the DNA TGTGCCAGTAGCCCGGGGGACCCCCTTACCGGGGAGCTGTTTTTT. The chain uses TRBV19 and TRBJ2-2; possible D gene TRBD2, 6 bases. The CDR3 contains 15 residues. In germline, CDR1 is LNHDA, CDR2 SQIVND (reference sequence). Between the trimmed V and J ends, which lost 6 bases and 5 bases, there was a span of 16 bases.

In nucleotides, the CDR3 is TGTGCCAGCAGTGTCGGACAGGGGGCGGGTGGCTACACCTTC. Amino acids: CASSVGQGAGGYTF. The chain has TRBV6-1 and TRBJ1-2; 11 bases map to TRBD1. Unmatched junction bases numbered 5, after V lost 4 bases and J lost 7 bases. This CDR3 is built from 14 residues. CDR1 is MNHNS and CDR2 is SASEGT in the germline V gene.

The CDR3 protein is CASSFGSVSRTAFF. In nucleotides, the CDR3 is TGTGCCAGCAGCTTCGGGTCTGTAAGCCGAACGGCTTTCTTT. This chain uses TRBV7-9 with TRBJ1-1; D uncertain. The CDR3 totals 14 residues. With 3 bases removed from V and 11 bases from J, the gap between germline ends came to 19 bases. CDR1 is SEHNR, CDR2 FQNEAQ, per germline (reference sequence).

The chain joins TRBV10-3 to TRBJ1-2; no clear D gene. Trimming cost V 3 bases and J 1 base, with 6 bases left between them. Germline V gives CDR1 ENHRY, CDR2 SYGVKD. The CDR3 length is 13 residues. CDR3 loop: CAISDGVNYGYTF. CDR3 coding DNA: TGTGCCATCAGTGACGGGGTTAACTATGGCTACACCTTC.

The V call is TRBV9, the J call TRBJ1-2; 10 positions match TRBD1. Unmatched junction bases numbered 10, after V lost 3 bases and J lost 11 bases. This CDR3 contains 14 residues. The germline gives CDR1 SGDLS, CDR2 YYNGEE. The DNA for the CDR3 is TGTGCCAGCAGCGGCAAGACAGGGGGCCGCTGGTACACCTTC. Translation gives CASSGKTGGRWYTF.

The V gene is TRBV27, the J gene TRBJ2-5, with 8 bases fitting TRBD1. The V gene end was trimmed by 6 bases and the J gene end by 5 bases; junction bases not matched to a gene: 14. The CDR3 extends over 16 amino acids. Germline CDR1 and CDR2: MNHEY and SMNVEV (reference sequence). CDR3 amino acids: CASRVLSGRQGETQYF. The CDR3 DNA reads TGTGCCAGCAGAGTTTTATCGGGAAGACAGGGGGAGACCCAGTACTTC.

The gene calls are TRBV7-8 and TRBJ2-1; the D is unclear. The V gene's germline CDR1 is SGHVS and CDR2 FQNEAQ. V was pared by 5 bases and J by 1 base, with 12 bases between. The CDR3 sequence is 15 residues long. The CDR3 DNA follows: TGTGCCAGCAGCGGGTCTATACTATCCTACAATGAGCAGTTCTTC. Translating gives CASSGSILSYNEQFF.

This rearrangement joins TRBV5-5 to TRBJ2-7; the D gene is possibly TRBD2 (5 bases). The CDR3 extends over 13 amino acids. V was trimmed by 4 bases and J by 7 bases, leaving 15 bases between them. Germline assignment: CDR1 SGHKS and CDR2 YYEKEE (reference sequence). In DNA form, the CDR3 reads TGTGCCAGCAGCCCGCCTAAGTCGGGAGAGCAGTACTTC. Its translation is CASSPPKSGEQYF.

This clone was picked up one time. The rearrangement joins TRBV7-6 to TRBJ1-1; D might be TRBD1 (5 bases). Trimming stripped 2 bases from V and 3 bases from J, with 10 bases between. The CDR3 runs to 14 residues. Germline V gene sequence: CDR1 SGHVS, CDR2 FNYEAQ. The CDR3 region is CASSLSGGYTEAFF. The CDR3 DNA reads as TGTGCCAGCAGCTTATCCGGGGGTTACACTGAAGCTTTCTTT. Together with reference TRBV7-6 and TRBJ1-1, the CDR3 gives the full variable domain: GAGVSQSPRYKVTKRGQDVALRCDPISGHVSLYWYRQALGQGPEFLTYFNYEAQQDKSGLPNDRFSAERPEGSISTLTIQRTEQRDSAMYRCASSLSGGYTEAFFGQGTRLTVV.

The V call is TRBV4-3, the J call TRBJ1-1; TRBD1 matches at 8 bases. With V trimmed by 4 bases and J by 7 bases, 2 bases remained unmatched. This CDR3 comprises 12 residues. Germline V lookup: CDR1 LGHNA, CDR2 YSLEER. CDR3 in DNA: TGCGCCAGCAGCCTCGGGACAGGTGAAGCTTTCTTT. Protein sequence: CASSLGTGEAFF.

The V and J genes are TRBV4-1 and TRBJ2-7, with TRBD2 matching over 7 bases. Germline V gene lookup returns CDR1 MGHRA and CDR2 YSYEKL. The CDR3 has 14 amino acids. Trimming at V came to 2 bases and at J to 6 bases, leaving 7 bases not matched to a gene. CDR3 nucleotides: TGCGCCAGCAGCCAAAGTGGGAGGGCCTTCGAGCAGTACTTC. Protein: CASSQSGRAFEQYF.

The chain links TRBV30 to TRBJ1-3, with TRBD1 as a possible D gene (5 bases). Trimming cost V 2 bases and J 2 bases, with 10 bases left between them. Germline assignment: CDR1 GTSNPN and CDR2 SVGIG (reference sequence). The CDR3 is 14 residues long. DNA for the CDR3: TGTGCCTGGAGTCTAGACAGTCCTGGAAACACCATATATTTT. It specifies CAWSLDSPGNTIYF.

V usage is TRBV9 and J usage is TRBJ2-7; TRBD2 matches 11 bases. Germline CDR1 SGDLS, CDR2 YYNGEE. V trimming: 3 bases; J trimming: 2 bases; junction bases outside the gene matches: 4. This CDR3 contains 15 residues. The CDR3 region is CASSAGTSGAYEQYF. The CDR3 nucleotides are TGTGCCAGCAGCGCCGGGACTAGCGGTGCCTACGAGCAGTACTTC. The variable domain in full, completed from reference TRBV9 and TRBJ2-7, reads DSGVTQTPKHLITATGQRVTLRCSPRSGDLSVYWYQQSLDQGLQFLIQYYNGEERAKGNILERFSAQQFPDLHSELNLSSLELGDSALYFCASSAGTSGAYEQYFGPGTRLTVT.